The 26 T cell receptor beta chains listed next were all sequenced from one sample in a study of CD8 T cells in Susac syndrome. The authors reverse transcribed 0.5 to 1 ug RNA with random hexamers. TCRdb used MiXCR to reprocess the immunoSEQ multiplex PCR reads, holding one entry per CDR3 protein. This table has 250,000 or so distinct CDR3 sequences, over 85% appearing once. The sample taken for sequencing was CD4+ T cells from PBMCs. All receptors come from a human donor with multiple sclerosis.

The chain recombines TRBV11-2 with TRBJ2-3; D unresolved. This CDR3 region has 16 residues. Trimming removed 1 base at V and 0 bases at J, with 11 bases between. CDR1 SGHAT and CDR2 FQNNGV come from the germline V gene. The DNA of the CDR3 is TGTGCCAGCAGCTTAGTGATAGCCTCTAGCACAGATACGCAGTATTTT. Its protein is CASSLVIASSTDTQYF.

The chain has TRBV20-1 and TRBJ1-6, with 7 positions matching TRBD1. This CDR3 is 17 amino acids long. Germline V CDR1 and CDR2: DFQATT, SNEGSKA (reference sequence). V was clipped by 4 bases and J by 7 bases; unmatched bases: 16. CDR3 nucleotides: TGCAGTGCTAAGGGGGCCACCCCGACAGGGTTGAATTCACCCCTCCACTTT. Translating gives CSAKGATPTGLNSPLHF.

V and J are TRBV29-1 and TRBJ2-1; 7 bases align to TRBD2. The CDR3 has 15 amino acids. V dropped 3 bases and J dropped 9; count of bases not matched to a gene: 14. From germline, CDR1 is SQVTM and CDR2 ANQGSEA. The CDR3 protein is CSVEWLAVGLGEQFF. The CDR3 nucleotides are TGCAGCGTTGAGTGGCTAGCGGTCGGCTTGGGTGAGCAGTTCTTC.

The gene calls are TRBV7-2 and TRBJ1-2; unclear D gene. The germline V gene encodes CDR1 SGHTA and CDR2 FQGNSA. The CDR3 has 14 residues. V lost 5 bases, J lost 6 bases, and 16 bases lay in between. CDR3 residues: CASSTSTATNGYTF. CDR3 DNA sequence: TGTGCCAGCAGCACCTCCACGGCCACCAATGGCTACACCTTC.

The CDR3 loop reads CAINGQGPYEQYF. The DNA of the CDR3 is TGTGCCATTAATGGACAGGGTCCCTACGAGCAGTACTTC. This sequence joins TRBV7-9 and TRBJ2-7, with 8 bases aligning to TRBD1. Per the germline V gene, CDR1 is SEHNR and CDR2 is FQNEAQ (reference sequence). CDR3 length: 13 amino acids. The ends lost 10 bases at V and 2 bases at J; junction bases unmatched: 7.

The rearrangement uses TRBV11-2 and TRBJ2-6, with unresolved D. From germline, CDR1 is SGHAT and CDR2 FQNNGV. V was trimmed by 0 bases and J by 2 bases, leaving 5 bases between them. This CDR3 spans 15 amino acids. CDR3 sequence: CASSLDDAGANVLTF. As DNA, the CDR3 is TGTGCCAGCAGCTTAGATGACGCTGGGGCCAACGTCCTGACTTTC.

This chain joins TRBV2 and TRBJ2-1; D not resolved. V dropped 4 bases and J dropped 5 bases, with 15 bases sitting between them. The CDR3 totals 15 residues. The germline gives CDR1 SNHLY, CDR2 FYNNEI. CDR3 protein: CASSGWTSIHNEQFF. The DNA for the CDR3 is TGTGCCAGCAGTGGATGGACCAGCATTCACAATGAGCAGTTCTTC.

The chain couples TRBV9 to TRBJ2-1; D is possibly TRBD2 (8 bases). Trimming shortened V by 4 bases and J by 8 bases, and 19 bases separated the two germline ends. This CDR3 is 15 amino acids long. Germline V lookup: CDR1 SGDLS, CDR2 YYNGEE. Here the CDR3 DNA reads TGTGCCAGCAGCCCCAGGGGGACTAGATGGGATGAGCAGTTCTTC. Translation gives CASSPRGTRWDEQFF.

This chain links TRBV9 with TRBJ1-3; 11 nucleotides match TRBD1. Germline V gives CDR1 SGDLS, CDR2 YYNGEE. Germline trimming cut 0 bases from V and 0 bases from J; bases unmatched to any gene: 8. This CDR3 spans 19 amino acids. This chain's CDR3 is CASSVEDRGPVSSGNTIYF. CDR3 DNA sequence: TGTGCCAGCAGCGTAGAGGACAGGGGGCCGGTGAGCTCTGGAAACACCATATATTTT.

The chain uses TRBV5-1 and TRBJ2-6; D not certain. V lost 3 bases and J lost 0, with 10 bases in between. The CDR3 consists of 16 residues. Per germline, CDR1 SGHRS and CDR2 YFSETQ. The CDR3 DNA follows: TGCGCCAGCAGCTGGGCAGGATCCTCTGGGGCCAACGTCCTGACTTTC. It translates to CASSWAGSSGANVLTF.

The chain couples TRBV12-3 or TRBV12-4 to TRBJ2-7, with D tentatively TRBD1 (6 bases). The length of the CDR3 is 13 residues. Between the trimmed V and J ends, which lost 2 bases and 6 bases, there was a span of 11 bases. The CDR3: CASSLIGGGEQYV. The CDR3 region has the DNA TGTGCCAGCAGTTTAATTGGGGGCGGCGAGCAGTACGTC.

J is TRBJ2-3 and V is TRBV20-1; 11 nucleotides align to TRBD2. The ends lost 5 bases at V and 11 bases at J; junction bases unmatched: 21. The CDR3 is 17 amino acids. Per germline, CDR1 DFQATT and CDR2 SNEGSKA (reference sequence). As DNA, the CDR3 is TGCAGTGCTTTAACTGGGGCCACTAGCGGGAGAAGGCCAAAGCAGTATTTT. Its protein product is CSALTGATSGRRPKQYF.

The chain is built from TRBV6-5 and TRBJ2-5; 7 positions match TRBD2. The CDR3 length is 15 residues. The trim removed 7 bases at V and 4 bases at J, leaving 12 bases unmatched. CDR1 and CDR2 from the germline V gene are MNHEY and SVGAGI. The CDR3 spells CASTPSLAVGETQYF. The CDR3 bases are TGTGCCAGCACCCCCTCCCTAGCGGTGGGAGAGACCCAGTACTTC.

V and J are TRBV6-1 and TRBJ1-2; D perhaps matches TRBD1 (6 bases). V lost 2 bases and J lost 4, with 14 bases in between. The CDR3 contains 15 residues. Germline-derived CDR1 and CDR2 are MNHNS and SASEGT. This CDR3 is CASSELWGAGYGYTF. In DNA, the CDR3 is TGTGCCAGCAGTGAACTTTGGGGGGCGGGCTATGGCTACACCTTC.

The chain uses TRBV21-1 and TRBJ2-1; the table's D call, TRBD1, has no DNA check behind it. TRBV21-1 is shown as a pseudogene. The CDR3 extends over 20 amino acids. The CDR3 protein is CASSVKREATPDFSYNEQFF. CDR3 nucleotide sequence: TGTGCCAGCAGCGTAAAGCGGGAGGCGACCCCTGATTTCTCCTACAATGAGCAGTTCTTC.

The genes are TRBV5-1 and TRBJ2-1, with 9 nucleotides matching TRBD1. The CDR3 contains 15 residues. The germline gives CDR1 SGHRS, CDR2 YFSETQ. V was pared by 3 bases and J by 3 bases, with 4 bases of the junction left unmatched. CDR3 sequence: CASSSGQGNYNEQFF. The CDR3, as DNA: TGCGCCAGCAGCTCCGGACAGGGGAACTACAATGAGCAGTTCTTC.

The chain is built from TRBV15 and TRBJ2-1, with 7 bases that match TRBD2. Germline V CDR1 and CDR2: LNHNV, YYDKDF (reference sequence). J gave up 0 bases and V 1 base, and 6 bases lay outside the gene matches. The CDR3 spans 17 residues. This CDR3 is CATSRVMPSGSYNEQFF. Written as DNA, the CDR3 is TGTGCCACCAGCAGAGTTATGCCTAGCGGCTCCTACAATGAGCAGTTCTTC.

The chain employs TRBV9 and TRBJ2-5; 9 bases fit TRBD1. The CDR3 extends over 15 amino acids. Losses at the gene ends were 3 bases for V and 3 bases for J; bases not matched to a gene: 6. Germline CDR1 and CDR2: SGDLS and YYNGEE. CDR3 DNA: TGTGCCAGCAGCGCCCGGGACAGGGAAAAAGAGACCCAGTACTTC. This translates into CASSARDREKETQYF.

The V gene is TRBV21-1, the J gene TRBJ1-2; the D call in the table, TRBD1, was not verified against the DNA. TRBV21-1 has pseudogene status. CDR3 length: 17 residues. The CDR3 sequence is CASSKGDPPRGVSGYTF. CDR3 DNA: TGTGCCAGCAGCAAAGGTGATCCCCCCAGGGGGGTGAGCGGCTACACCTTC.

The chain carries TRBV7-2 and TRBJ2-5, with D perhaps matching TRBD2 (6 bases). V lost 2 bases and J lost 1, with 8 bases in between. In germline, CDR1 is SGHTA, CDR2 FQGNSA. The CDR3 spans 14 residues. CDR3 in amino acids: CASSLRGIQETQYF. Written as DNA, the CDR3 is TGTGCCAGCAGCTTACGGGGGATCCAAGAGACCCAGTACTTC.

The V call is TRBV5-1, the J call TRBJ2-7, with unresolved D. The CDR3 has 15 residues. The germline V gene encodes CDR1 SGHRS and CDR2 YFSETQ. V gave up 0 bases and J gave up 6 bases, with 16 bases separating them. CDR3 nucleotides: TGCGCCAGCAGCTTGGAAGGACCCCCGTCCGCCGAGCAGTACTTC. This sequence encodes CASSLEGPPSAEQYF.

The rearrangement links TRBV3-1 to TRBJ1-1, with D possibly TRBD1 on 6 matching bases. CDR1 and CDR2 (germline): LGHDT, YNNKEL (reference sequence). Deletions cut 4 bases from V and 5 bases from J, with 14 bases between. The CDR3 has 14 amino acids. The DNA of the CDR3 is TGTGCCAGCAGCCCAAACAGGGTTCGGACTGAAGCTTTCTTT. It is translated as CASSPNRVRTEAFF.

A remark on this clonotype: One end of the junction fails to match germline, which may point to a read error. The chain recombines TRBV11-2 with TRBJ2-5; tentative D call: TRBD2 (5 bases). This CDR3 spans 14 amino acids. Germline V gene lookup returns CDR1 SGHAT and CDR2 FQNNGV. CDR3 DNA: TGTGCCAGCAGCCTAGAGGCGGGTTTTGAGACCCAGTACTTC. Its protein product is CASSLEAGFETQYF.

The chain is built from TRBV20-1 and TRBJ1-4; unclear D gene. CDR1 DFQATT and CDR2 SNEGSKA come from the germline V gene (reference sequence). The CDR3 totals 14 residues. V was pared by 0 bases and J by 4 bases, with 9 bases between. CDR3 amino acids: CSARDSWVNEKLFF. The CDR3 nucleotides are TGCAGTGCTAGAGATTCCTGGGTTAATGAAAAACTGTTTTTT.

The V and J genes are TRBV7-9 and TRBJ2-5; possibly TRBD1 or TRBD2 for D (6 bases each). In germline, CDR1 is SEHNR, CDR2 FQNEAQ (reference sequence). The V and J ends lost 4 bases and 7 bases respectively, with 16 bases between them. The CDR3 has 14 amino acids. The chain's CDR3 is CASSSTVRGGTQYF. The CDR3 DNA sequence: TGTGCCAGCAGCTCAACTGTCAGGGGAGGGACCCAGTACTTC.

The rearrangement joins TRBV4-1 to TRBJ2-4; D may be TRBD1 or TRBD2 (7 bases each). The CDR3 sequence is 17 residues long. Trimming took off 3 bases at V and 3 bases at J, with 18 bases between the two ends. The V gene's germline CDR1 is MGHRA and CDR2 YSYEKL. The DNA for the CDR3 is TGCGCCAGCAGCCACGCAATCAAGCGGGACAGCAAAAACATTCAGTACTTC. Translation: CASSHAIKRDSKNIQYF.